Listed here are 7 T cell receptor beta chains from one sample, sequenced in a study of blood T cell repertoires in COVID-19. TCRdb's table, derived via immunoSEQ multiplex PCR, lists solely in-frame clones and lacks some. This table holds 250,000 to 300,000 clones, roughly nine tenths found once. Sample: peripheral blood. These receptors were collected from a woman aged 25-40 years with COVID-19, enrolled during active disease.

The chain recombines TRBV19 with TRBJ1-5; the D is unclear. The length of the CDR3 is 13 residues. Germline CDR1 reads LNHDA; CDR2 reads SQIVND (reference sequence). V gave up 5 bases and J gave up 4 bases, with 9 bases separating them. As DNA, the CDR3 is TGTGCCAGTAGTGTGACTTTAAATCAGCCCCAGCATTTT. Amino acid sequence: CASSVTLNQPQHF. The complete variable domain, with remaining parts taken from reference TRBV19 and TRBJ1-5, reads DGGITQSPKYLFRKEGQNVTLSCEQNLNHDAMYWYRQDPGQGLRLIYYSQIVNDFQKGDIAEGYSVSREKKESFPLTVTSAQKNPTAFYLCASSVTLNQPQHFGDGTRLSIL.

The chain has TRBV11-1 and TRBJ2-1; TRBD2 aligns across 8 bases. This CDR3 spans 14 amino acids. The V segment lost 3 bases and the J segment 4 bases; nucleotides outside the gene matches: 2. Germline loops: CDR1 SGHAT, CDR2 FQDESV (reference sequence). The CDR3 DNA sequence: TGTGCCAGCAGCTTCGGGACTAGGTACAATGAGCAGTTCTTC. This encodes CASSFGTRYNEQFF.

The chain couples TRBV27 to TRBJ2-5, with D uncertain. This CDR3 is built from 13 residues. CDR1 and CDR2 from the germline V gene are MNHEY and SMNVEV (reference sequence). V lost 5 bases, J lost 5 bases, and 12 bases lay in between. This CDR3 is CASSPRPGETQYF. CDR3 bases: TGTGCCAGCAGTCCCCGACCCGGGGAGACCCAGTACTTC.

The J gene is TRBJ2-7, the V gene TRBV4-2, with D perhaps TRBD2 (6 bases). The CDR3 is made up of 15 amino acids. Between the trimmed V and J ends, which lost 4 bases and 0 bases, there was a span of 13 bases. CDR1 is LGHNA, CDR2 YNFKEQ, per germline. CDR3 in amino acids: CASSRGTSSSYEQYF. The CDR3 DNA reads TGTGCCAGCAGCCGCGGGACTTCGAGCTCCTACGAGCAGTACTTC.

This chain connects TRBV5-1 to TRBJ1-1; TRBD1 is a possible D gene (6 bases). Deletions cut 5 bases from V and 7 bases from J, with 15 bases between. The germline gives CDR1 SGHRS, CDR2 YFSETQ. This CDR3 region has 13 residues. CDR3 DNA: TGCGCCAGCAGTCAAGGACAGTCACTTGAAGCTTTCTTT. As protein: CASSQGQSLEAFF.

The gene calls are TRBV5-1 and TRBJ1-6; TRBD1 agrees at 8 bases. This CDR3 has 18 amino acids. CDR1 is SGHRS, CDR2 YFSETQ, per germline. Unmatched junction bases numbered 16, after V lost 3 bases and J lost 8 bases. In DNA form, the CDR3 reads TGCGCCAGCAGCTCCCGAGGTATCCGACAGGGGTATGATTCACCCCTCCACTTT. This translates into CASSSRGIRQGYDSPLHF.

This chain uses TRBV7-9 with TRBJ1-1; TRBD1 matches 10 bases. Germline CDR1 SEHNR, CDR2 FQNEAQ (reference sequence). J was trimmed by 5 bases and V by 3 bases; bases with no gene match: 12. There are 17 residues in the CDR3. CDR3 DNA: TGTGCCAGCAGCTTGAAGGGGACAGGGGAATTTGGGACTGAAGCTTTCTTT. Its translation: CASSLKGTGEFGTEAFF.